The rows below give T cell receptor beta chains drawn from one sample of a study of shared clonotypes between healthy human individuals. Sequenced by immunoSEQ multiplex PCR; TCRdb stores in-frame clones only, minus some. The sample contains a few million clones, more than 90% of which appear only once. The sample comprised naive CD4+ T cells sorted from blood. The receptors derive from a man younger than 35 in good health. CDR3s include the opening cysteine and the closing phenylalanine or tryptophan. Fields, in order: D gene, clone size, V gene, CDR3 length, J gene, CDR3 DNA, CDR3 protein. A D gene is named only where the DNA matches it firmly. Where a row states a size, it is once, few, many or the class of an expanded clone; other rows omit it.

d_gene: -
abundance: -
v_gene: TRBV18
len: 13
j_gene: TRBJ1-1
CDR3nt: TGTGCCAGCTCGCTGGGACAGAACACTGAAGCTTTCTTT
CDR3aa: CASSLGQNTEAFF

d_gene: -
abundance: -
v_gene: TRBV19
len: 14
j_gene: TRBJ2-3
CDR3nt: TGTGCCAGTAGTCTGGACCCGTTGGGGGATACGCAGTATTTT
CDR3aa: CASSLDPLGDTQYF

d_gene: -
abundance: -
v_gene: TRBV29-1
len: 12
j_gene: TRBJ2-4
CDR3nt: TGCAGCGGACGGGGGACAGAAAACATTCAGTACTTC
CDR3aa: CSGRGTENIQYF

d_gene: -
abundance: -
v_gene: TRBV6-1
len: 15
j_gene: TRBJ2-1
CDR3nt: TGTGCCAGCAGAGCCGGTGTCAGTACAAACAATGAGCAGTTCTTC
CDR3aa: CASRAGVSTNNEQFF

d_gene: -
abundance: -
v_gene: TRBV2
len: 13
j_gene: TRBJ1-2
CDR3nt: TGTGCCAGCACCGAATTAGGGCTGTATGGCTACACCTTC
CDR3aa: CASTELGLYGYTF

d_gene: -
abundance: -
v_gene: TRBV6-5
len: 15
j_gene: TRBJ1-3
CDR3nt: TGTGCCAGCAGTTACGATTGGGGTTCTGGAAACACCATATATTTT
CDR3aa: CASSYDWGSGNTIYF

d_gene: -
abundance: -
v_gene: TRBV10-3
len: 14
j_gene: TRBJ2-6
CDR3nt: TGTGCCATCAGTGCGAACGCTGGGGCCAACGTCCTGACTTTC
CDR3aa: CAISANAGANVLTF

d_gene: TRBD2
abundance: -
v_gene: TRBV9
len: 15
j_gene: TRBJ2-3
CDR3nt: TGTGCCAGCTCCACCCTAGCGGGTGCCACAGATACGCAGTATTTT
CDR3aa: CASSTLAGATDTQYF

d_gene: -
abundance: -
v_gene: TRBV15
len: 13
j_gene: TRBJ2-7
CDR3nt: TGTGCCACCAGGGGGACTTCTACCTACGAGCAGTACTTC
CDR3aa: CATRGTSTYEQYF

d_gene: TRBD1
abundance: -
v_gene: TRBV5-1
len: 13
j_gene: TRBJ2-1
CDR3nt: TGCGCCAGCAGCTTCACAGGGGTCGATGAGCAGTTCTTC
CDR3aa: CASSFTGVDEQFF

d_gene: -
abundance: once
v_gene: TRBV6-1
len: 14
j_gene: TRBJ2-7
CDR3nt: TGTGCCAGCAGTGGGGTACAGGGCGGCTACGAGCAGTACTTC
CDR3aa: CASSGVQGGYEQYF

d_gene: -
abundance: -
v_gene: TRBV18
len: 13
j_gene: TRBJ1-3
CDR3nt: TGTGCCAGCTCACCCAGTAATAGAAACACCATATATTTT
CDR3aa: CASSPSNRNTIYF

d_gene: -
abundance: once
v_gene: TRBV28
len: 17
j_gene: TRBJ1-2
CDR3nt: TGTGCCAGCAGTTCCCCGGGGCAGGGACCTTCCCTCTATGGCTACACCTTC
CDR3aa: CASSSPGQGPSLYGYTF

d_gene: -
abundance: -
v_gene: TRBV4-1
len: 14
j_gene: TRBJ1-2
CDR3nt: TGCGCCAGCAGCCGACACAGGGAAAACTATGGCTACACCTTC
CDR3aa: CASSRHRENYGYTF

d_gene: TRBD2
abundance: -
v_gene: TRBV9
len: 15
j_gene: TRBJ2-1
CDR3nt: TGTGCCAGCAGCGTGAGCGGGAGTTCGTACAATGAGCAGTTCTTC
CDR3aa: CASSVSGSSYNEQFF

d_gene: -
abundance: -
v_gene: TRBV30
len: 13
j_gene: TRBJ2-7
CDR3nt: TGTGCCTGGGGCCTTAATGGGCCCTACGAGCAGTACTTC
CDR3aa: CAWGLNGPYEQYF

d_gene: -
abundance: -
v_gene: TRBV15
len: 14
j_gene: TRBJ1-6
CDR3nt: TGTGCCACCAGCAGAGATGAGGGAGGTTCACCCCTCCACTTT
CDR3aa: CATSRDEGGSPLHF

d_gene: -
abundance: -
v_gene: TRBV7-3
len: 13
j_gene: TRBJ2-1
CDR3nt: TGTGCCAGCAGCTTAGGCAGTGGCAATGAGCAGTTCTTC
CDR3aa: CASSLGSGNEQFF

d_gene: -
abundance: -
v_gene: TRBV10-3
len: 13
j_gene: TRBJ1-6
CDR3nt: TGTGCCATCAGTGGGACACAGTATTCGCCCCTCCACTTT
CDR3aa: CAISGTQYSPLHF

d_gene: -
abundance: -
v_gene: TRBV27
len: 15
j_gene: TRBJ2-7
CDR3nt: TGTGCCAGCAGTTTAATGGGGGTCTATCCCTACGAGCAGTACTTC
CDR3aa: CASSLMGVYPYEQYF

d_gene: -
abundance: -
v_gene: TRBV11-3
len: 15
j_gene: TRBJ2-2
CDR3nt: TGTGCCAGCAGCTTTGGGCAGGACCACACCGGGGAGCTGTTTTTT
CDR3aa: CASSFGQDHTGELFF

d_gene: -
abundance: -
v_gene: TRBV5-1
len: 18
j_gene: TRBJ1-2
CDR3nt: TGCGCCAGCAGCTTGGGTTATCGGCAGGGGACTTCCCTCTATGGCTACACCTTC
CDR3aa: CASSLGYRQGTSLYGYTF

d_gene: TRBD2
abundance: -
v_gene: TRBV11-2
len: 15
j_gene: TRBJ2-1
CDR3nt: TGTGCCAGCAGCAAAACTAGCGGGGGGTTTGATGAGCAGTTCTTC
CDR3aa: CASSKTSGGFDEQFF